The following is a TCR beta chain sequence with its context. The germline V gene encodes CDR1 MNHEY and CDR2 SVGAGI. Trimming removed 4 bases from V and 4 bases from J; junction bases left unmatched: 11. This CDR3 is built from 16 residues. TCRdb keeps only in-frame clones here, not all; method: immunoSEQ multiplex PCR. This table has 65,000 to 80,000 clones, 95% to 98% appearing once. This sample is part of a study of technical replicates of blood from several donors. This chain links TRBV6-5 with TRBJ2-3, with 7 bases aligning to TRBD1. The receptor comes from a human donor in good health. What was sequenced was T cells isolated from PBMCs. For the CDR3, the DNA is TGTGCCAGCAGTTTTAGAGGGGGCTATGGGGCAGATACGCAGTATTTT. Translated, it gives CASSFRGGYGADTQYF.